Sequencing of this TCR beta chain was carried out in a study of vaccination and CD4 T cells after COVID-19. Treatment: roughly 11-day PBMC culture with coronavirus spike peptide pools or control peptides (ViraFEST assay). Peptide pool stimulation in ViraFEST expanded antigen-specific T cells, whose TCRs were then sequenced. CDR3 size: 14 residues. The V gene lost 6 bases and the J gene lost 0 bases, with 10 bases spanning the gap. Germline loops: CDR1 SNHLY, CDR2 FYNNEI. This clonotype was seen just once. Its antigen is as yet unknown. Sequencing of the DNA from cultured CD4+ T cells was carried out with the Oncomine TCR Beta short-read assay. Via MiXCR, TCRdb re-called the PCR reads, giving one row per CDR3 protein. The sample yields about 5,000 distinct CDR3 sequences, about half seen once.

Material for sequencing was CD4+ T cells from blood, cultured in vitro. This chain connects TRBV2 to TRBJ2-3; TRBD1 might be the D (6 bases). The TCR comes from a human donor who had recovered from COVID-19. DNA of the CDR3: TGTGCCAGCAGCAGGGGAAGTAGCACAGATACGCAGTATTTT. This translates into CASSRGSSTDTQYF.